What follows describes a single T cell receptor (beta chain). Profiled with immunoSEQ multiplex PCR; TCRdb holds only in-frame clones, not every one. The repertoire holds almost 45,000 clones, with approximately 88% as singletons. The data were obtained in a study of OX40 agonist ivuxolimab in advanced cancers. CDR1 is ENHRY and CDR2 is SYGVKD in the germline V gene. Trimming cost V 2 bases and J 1 base; bases outside gene matches: 1. This CDR3 region has 14 residues. The clonotype originates from an adult with an advanced solid tumor such as melanoma, head and neck, liver or kidney cancer. The V gene is TRBV10-3, the J gene TRBJ1-1; 7 bases fit TRBD1. The material was CD4+ or CD8+ T cells sorted from blood, obtained in a trial of the OX40 agonist ivuxolimab. The CDR3 DNA reads TGTGCCATCAGTGAGACAGGGGAGAACACTGAAGCTTTCTTT. Translated, it gives CAISETGENTEAFF.